These 10 T cell receptor beta chains share one sample of origin, sequenced in a study of response to subunit inactivated influenza vaccine. TCRdb reprocessed the RT-PCR reads with MiXCR, giving one entry per CDR3 protein. Here the sample spans about 500,000 distinct CDR3 sequences, 16% being singletons. This sample comprised CD4+ T cells sorted from PBMCs, obtained around 2 years after vaccination. The receptors stem from a man aged 50 to 69 who received an inactivated influenza vaccine.

The chain joins TRBV6-1 to TRBJ2-7; 9 bases agree with TRBD1. This CDR3 has 17 residues. J lost 2 bases, V lost 6 bases, and 14 bases had no gene match. The germline V gene encodes CDR1 MNHNS and CDR2 SASEGT. The CDR3 is CASSRTGQGLAAYEQYF. The CDR3 bases are TGTGCCAGCAGCCGCACGGGACAGGGATTAGCGGCCTACGAGCAGTACTTC.

This clonotype was detected a few times. The J gene is TRBJ2-5, the V gene TRBV11-1; TRBD1 aligns across 10 bases. The V gene end was trimmed by 3 bases and the J gene end by 4 bases; junction bases not matched to a gene: 8. The CDR3 loop spans 16 amino acids. CDR1 and CDR2 (germline): SGHAT, FQDESV (reference sequence). This chain's CDR3 is CASSFGDRGYLETQYF. The CDR3 coding sequence is TGTGCCAGCAGCTTCGGGGACAGGGGATATTTAGAGACCCAGTACTTC. Supplemented by reference TRBV11-1 and TRBJ2-5, the full variable domain reads EAEVAQSPRYKITEKSQAVAFWCDPISGHATLYWYRQILGQGPELLVQFQDESVVDDSQLPKDRFSAERLKGVDSTLKIQPAELGDSAMYLCASSFGDRGYLETQYFGPGTRLLVL.

This clonotype was observed a few times. The V call is TRBV6-1, the J call TRBJ2-3, with 10 bases aligning to TRBD1. V shed 6 bases, J shed 2 bases, and the junction held 14 bases outside the gene matches. This CDR3 is 18 amino acids long. Germline CDR1 reads MNHNS; CDR2 reads SASEGT. CDR3 amino acids: CASRPRTGGLLITDTQYF. CDR3 bases: TGTGCCAGCAGACCACGGACAGGGGGACTGCTAATCACAGATACGCAGTATTTT.

This clonotype was counted once. The gene calls are TRBV27 and TRBJ1-5; unclear D gene. Germline V gives CDR1 MNHEY, CDR2 SMNVEV (reference sequence). V lost 5 bases, J lost 2 bases, and 16 bases lay in between. The CDR3 runs to 16 residues. Here the CDR3 reads CASSPGRHQGNQPQHF. CDR3 DNA sequence: TGTGCCAGCAGTCCCGGCAGGCATCAAGGCAATCAGCCCCAGCATTTT.

The CDR3 is CAISSGLVAETQYF. CDR3 nucleotide sequence: TGTGCCATTTCCTCAGGACTAGTTGCGGAGACCCAGTACTTC. The V gene is TRBV10-3, the J gene TRBJ2-5; 7 bases match TRBD2. This CDR3 contains 14 residues. Germline V gene lookup returns CDR1 ENHRY and CDR2 SYGVKD. With 9 bases clipped from V and 5 bases from J, the junction kept 12 bases outside the gene matches.

V gene TRBV7-9 combines with J gene TRBJ2-1; 7 bases align to TRBD2. The CDR3 covers 14 residues. Germline CDR1 SEHNR, CDR2 FQNEAQ (reference sequence). The junction had 11 bases not matched to a gene; V was cut back by 7 bases and J by 8 bases. The CDR3 nucleotides read TGTGCCAGCAACTCCCGGGGGGAGGGCTATGAGCAGTTCTTC. Amino acid sequence: CASNSRGEGYEQFF.

This clonotype was counted only a few times. V gene TRBV6-1 combines with J gene TRBJ2-3, with D possibly TRBD1 on 5 matching bases. CDR3 length equals 14 residues. With 6 bases removed from V and 5 bases from J, the gap between germline ends came to 15 bases. Germline CDR1 reads MNHNS; CDR2 reads SASEGT. CDR3 sequence reads: CASRGRAQGDTQYF. In nucleotides, the CDR3 is TGTGCCAGCAGGGGCAGGGCTCAAGGAGATACGCAGTATTTT.

This clonotype was seen a handful of times. The rearrangement joins TRBV20-1 to TRBJ2-1; 9 nucleotides align to TRBD2. J lost 7 bases, V lost 2 bases, and 9 bases had no gene match. The CDR3 is made up of 15 amino acids. Germline CDR1 reads DFQATT; CDR2 reads SNEGSKA (reference sequence). CDR3 nucleotide sequence: TGCAGTGCTAGACCAGGGACTAGCTCCGGGAATGAGCAGTTCTTC. This encodes CSARPGTSSGNEQFF.

This clonotype was observed at least ten times. The chain employs TRBV5-5 and TRBJ1-1, with D perhaps matching TRBD1 (5 bases). The V end was cut by 0 bases, the J end by 5 bases, with 17 bases between. The CDR3 consists of 16 residues. Germline V CDR1 and CDR2: SGHKS, YYEKEE (reference sequence). The CDR3 DNA is TGTGCCAGCAGCTTGGGGATTGGTCAGGGCGAGACTGAAGCTTTCTTT. It translates to CASSLGIGQGETEAFF.

This clonotype was found a few times. This chain joins TRBV4-3 and TRBJ2-1; D gene unclear. Germline V gene data show CDR1 as LGHNA and CDR2 as YSLEER. This CDR3 is built from 13 residues. V was clipped by 3 bases and J by 0 bases, with 3 bases between them. The CDR3 reads CASSHSSYNEQFF. The DNA of the CDR3 is TGCGCCAGCAGCCACAGCTCCTACAATGAGCAGTTCTTC.